What follows are 25 T cell receptor beta chains derived from one specimen sequenced in a study of OX40 agonist ivuxolimab in advanced cancers. Data came from immunoSEQ multiplex PCR; TCRdb stores just in-frame clones and leaves some out. This table holds tens of thousands of clones, over 75% found once. The sample here was CD4+ or CD8+ T cells sorted from blood, taken in a trial of the OX40 agonist ivuxolimab. These receptor sequences come from an adult with an advanced solid tumor such as melanoma, head and neck, liver or kidney cancer.

The genes are TRBV5-5 and TRBJ1-3; D is undetermined. The CDR3 runs 13 residues. CDR1 and CDR2 from the germline V gene are SGHKS and YYEKEE (reference sequence). V was trimmed by 4 bases and J by 4 bases, leaving 9 bases between them. This chain's CDR3 is CASSPITGNTIYF. The DNA for the CDR3 is TGTGCCAGCAGCCCTATTACGGGAAACACCATATATTTT.

In its sample, this clone was seen a few times. The rearrangement joins TRBV5-1 to TRBJ2-5; D is possibly TRBD2 (6 bases). Germline V CDR1 and CDR2: SGHRS, YFSETQ. V lost 1 base and J lost 4, with 14 bases in between. This CDR3 has 15 residues. CDR3 in DNA: TGCGCCAGCAGCTTGTTGGCGGGAAGAGGAGAGACCCAGTACTTC. This encodes CASSLLAGRGETQYF.

The rearrangement links TRBV15 to TRBJ1-1, with a weak D call TRBD1 (5 bases). CDR1 and CDR2 (germline): LNHNV, YYDKDF (reference sequence). CDR3 size: 14 residues. Trimming cost V 5 bases and J 4 bases, with 14 bases left between them. CDR3 residues: CATSQSRVPTEAFF. The CDR3 nucleotides are TGTGCCACCAGCCAGTCCAGGGTCCCCACTGAAGCTTTCTTT.

J is TRBJ2-7 and V is TRBV25-1; perhaps TRBD1 as D (5 bases). Looked up from germline, CDR1 is MGHDK and CDR2 is SYGVNS. This CDR3 contains 15 residues. The germline V and J ends were trimmed by 10 bases and 5 bases, with 24 bases remaining between them. CDR3 residues: CATSSRQGAMDEQYF. The CDR3 DNA sequence: TGTGCCACCTCTTCGAGACAAGGGGCTATGGACGAGCAGTACTTC.

The chain combines TRBV5-1 with TRBJ2-2; TRBD2 matches 7 bases. Germline values: CDR1 SGHRS, CDR2 YFSETQ. The V segment lost 4 bases and the J segment 3 bases; nucleotides outside the gene matches: 6. This CDR3 has 15 amino acids. CDR3 residues: CASSRRLADTGELFF. DNA of the CDR3: TGCGCCAGCAGCCGGCGACTAGCCGACACCGGGGAGCTGTTTTTT.

The V gene is TRBV7-2, the J gene TRBJ2-2; 9 bases are shared with TRBD2. This CDR3 spans 16 amino acids. Germline lookup yields CDR1 SGHTA and CDR2 FQGNSA. V lost 5 bases to trimming and J lost 5 bases; unmatched junction nucleotides: 9. DNA of the CDR3: TGTGCCAGCAGCCTCTGGACTAGCGATCGGACCGGGGAGCTGTTTTTT. Translated: CASSLWTSDRTGELFF.

This clone was counted a few times. This chain connects TRBV7-9 to TRBJ1-2, with 7 bases that match TRBD1. This CDR3 is 14 amino acids long. The germline V gene encodes CDR1 SEHNR and CDR2 FQNEAQ (reference sequence). The junction had 4 bases not matched to a gene; V was cut back by 3 bases and J by 3 bases. The CDR3 is CASSFPGQYYGYTF. The CDR3 DNA reads TGTGCCAGCAGCTTCCCGGGACAGTACTATGGCTACACCTTC.

The J gene is TRBJ2-5, the V gene TRBV27; TRBD2 might be the D (5 bases). V was cut by 3 bases and J by 4 bases, with 9 bases left in between. This CDR3 region has 13 residues. CDR1 and CDR2 (germline): MNHEY, SMNVEV (reference sequence). In nucleotides, the CDR3 is TGTGCCAGCAGTTTCGGCGGAGGAGAGACCCAGTACTTC. Its translation is CASSFGGGETQYF.

The gene calls are TRBV5-4 and TRBJ1-2; D call uncertain. This CDR3 has 13 residues. In germline, CDR1 is SGHNT, CDR2 YYREEE (reference sequence). The germline V and J ends were trimmed by 1 base and 1 base, with 5 bases remaining between them. The CDR3 region has the DNA TGTGCCAGCAGCTTGTGGAATAACTATGGCTACACCTTC. Protein sequence: CASSLWNNYGYTF.

This clone was seen just once. The rearrangement links TRBV21-1 to TRBJ1-2; the D segment call TRBD1 is taken from the table without a DNA check. TRBV21-1 is recorded as a pseudogene. The CDR3 covers 14 residues. The DNA of the CDR3 is TGTGCCAGCAGCAACAGGGAAGCTAACTATGGCTACACCTTC. The encoded protein is CASSNREANYGYTF.

This chain connects TRBV30 to TRBJ1-4, with D unclear. The germline gives CDR1 GTSNPN, CDR2 SVGIG (reference sequence). The CDR3 is 13 amino acids. Trimming removed 2 bases at V and 8 bases at J, with 12 bases between. The DNA for the CDR3 is TGTGCCTGGAGTATAGGCGGAGCCGAAAAACTGTTTTTT. Protein sequence: CAWSIGGAEKLFF.

This clone came up once. The chain carries TRBV5-1 and TRBJ1-2, with 8 bases matching TRBD1. Germline-derived CDR1 and CDR2 are SGHRS and YFSETQ. J was trimmed by 8 bases and V by 0 bases; bases with no gene match: 6. The CDR3 is 14 amino acids. This chain's CDR3 is CASSLDGQGSGYTF. The CDR3 bases are TGCGCCAGCAGCTTGGATGGACAGGGCTCGGGCTACACCTTC.

This sequence joins TRBV7-2 and TRBJ2-5; D possibly corresponds to TRBD2 (7 bases). Per the germline V gene, CDR1 is SGHTA and CDR2 is FQGNSA. V lost 1 base to trimming and J lost 5 bases, with 11 bases between them. CDR3 length: 14 amino acids. CDR3 DNA: TGTGCCAGCAGCTTAGGAGGGAGGGGGGAGACCCAGTACTTC. Translated, it gives CASSLGGRGETQYF.

This clone was counted once. The chain has TRBV7-8 and TRBJ2-7, with 7 bases lining up with TRBD1. CDR1 and CDR2 from the germline V gene are SGHVS and FQNEAQ. There are 15 residues in the CDR3. V gave up 5 bases and J gave up 3 bases; unmatched junction bases: 10. The CDR3 region has the DNA TGTGCCAGCAGCGAAGGACAGGCGATGAGCTACGAGCAGTACTTC. Translating gives CASSEGQAMSYEQYF.

Details on this clone: Within the sample, other DNA sequences also encode this same CDR3. This chain links TRBV19 with TRBJ2-5; unclear D gene. Germline lookup yields CDR1 LNHDA and CDR2 SQIVND (reference sequence). The V gene lost 1 base and the J gene lost 7 bases, with 4 bases spanning the gap. CDR3 size: 11 residues. CDR3 loop: CASSIGGTQYF. CDR3 coding DNA: TGTGCCAGTAGTATAGGGGGGACCCAGTACTTC.

V and J are TRBV18 and TRBJ2-2; D is unresolved. Germline CDR1 and CDR2: KGHSH and LQKENI. V gave up 8 bases and J gave up 2 bases, with 12 bases separating them. The CDR3 is 14 amino acids. CDR3 sequence (DNA): TGTGCCAGCCAAGGGCCAGAAAACACCGGGGAGCTGTTTTTT. It encodes CASQGPENTGELFF.

This clone showed up just once. This chain connects TRBV4-1 to TRBJ2-3; D may be TRBD2 (6 bases). The V gene lost 2 bases and the J gene lost 7 bases, with 16 bases spanning the gap. The CDR3 spans 15 residues. Germline CDR1 MGHRA, CDR2 YSYEKL. CDR3 bases: TGCGCCAGCAGCCAAATCGGGACTGGAAAAAATACGCAGTATTTT. Residues: CASSQIGTGKNTQYF.

The V call is TRBV7-9, the J call TRBJ2-6, with TRBD1 identical over 12 bases. Trimming cost V 5 bases and J 2 bases; bases outside gene matches: 7. This CDR3 contains 18 residues. In germline, CDR1 is SEHNR, CDR2 FQNEAQ (reference sequence). CDR3 sequence: CASSRDRGRTAGANVLTF. In DNA form, the CDR3 reads TGTGCCAGCAGCCGGGACAGGGGGCGAACGGCTGGGGCCAACGTCCTGACTTTC.

This CDR3 is CASSQMTAGANVLTF. The CDR3 DNA sequence: TGTGCCAGCAGCCAGATGACAGCTGGGGCCAACGTCCTGACTTTC. This chain links TRBV7-2 with TRBJ2-6; tentatively, D is TRBD1 (5 bases). Germline loops: CDR1 SGHTA, CDR2 FQGNSA. CDR3 length: 15 amino acids. V was trimmed by 5 bases and J by 2 bases, leaving 10 bases between them.

The chain links TRBV18 to TRBJ1-3; no reliable D call. V lost 3 bases and J 0 bases, leaving 9 bases between the germline ends. This CDR3 has 15 amino acids. Germline V gene lookup returns CDR1 KGHSH and CDR2 LQKENI. CDR3 sequence (DNA): TGTGCCAGCTCACCCTCGTGGGTCTCTGGAAACACCATATATTTT. It specifies CASSPSWVSGNTIYF.

The chain links TRBV9 to TRBJ1-3; D not certain. Germline V gene lookup returns CDR1 SGDLS and CDR2 YYNGEE. This CDR3 is built from 15 residues. Trimming took 0 bases from V and 0 from J, leaving 7 bases between them. CDR3 coding DNA: TGTGCCAGCAGCGTAGCCTTGAGCTCTGGAAACACCATATATTTT. Its protein product is CASSVALSSGNTIYF.

The rearrangement joins TRBV4-1 to TRBJ2-5; TRBD1 or TRBD2 may be the D gene (5 bases each). V gave up 4 bases and J gave up 5 bases, with 14 bases separating them. The germline V gene has CDR1 MGHRA and CDR2 YSYEKL. CDR3 length: 14 amino acids. For the CDR3, the DNA is TGCGCCAGCAGCCGCGGGTCCTGGGGGGAGACCCAGTACTTC. This gives the protein CASSRGSWGETQYF.

The CDR3, as DNA: TGTGCCAGCAGGACTATAGGCAACGGGGAGCTGTTTTTT. This encodes CASRTIGNGELFF. This sequence joins TRBV2 and TRBJ2-2; weak D call: TRBD2 (5 bases). This CDR3 is 13 amino acids long. Germline V gives CDR1 SNHLY, CDR2 FYNNEI. Trimming took off 6 bases at V and 7 bases at J, with 12 bases between the two ends.

J is TRBJ1-1 and V is TRBV7-9; D ambiguous. Germline lookup yields CDR1 SEHNR and CDR2 FQNEAQ (reference sequence). The CDR3 has 9 residues. V was trimmed by 10 bases and J by 11 bases, leaving 11 bases between them. As DNA, the CDR3 is TGTGCCACCCGGGATCTGGCTTTCTTT. Encoded protein: CATRDLAFF.

The rearrangement uses TRBV7-8 and TRBJ2-1; either TRBD1 or TRBD2 may supply D (5 bases each). Trimming stripped 5 bases from V and 0 bases from J, with 11 bases between. Looked up from germline, CDR1 is SGHVS and CDR2 is FQNEAQ. The CDR3 is made up of 15 amino acids. The CDR3 DNA reads as TGTGCCAGCAGCCCCCAGGGAGTCTCCTACAATGAGCAGTTCTTC. Its translation is CASSPQGVSYNEQFF. Drawing the rest from reference TRBV7-8 and TRBJ2-1, the complete variable domain is GAGVSQSPRYKVAKRGQDVALRCDPISGHVSLFWYQQALGQGPEFLTYFQNEAQLDKSGLPSDRFFAERPEGSVSTLKIQRTQQEDSAVYLCASSPQGVSYNEQFFGPGTRLTVL.